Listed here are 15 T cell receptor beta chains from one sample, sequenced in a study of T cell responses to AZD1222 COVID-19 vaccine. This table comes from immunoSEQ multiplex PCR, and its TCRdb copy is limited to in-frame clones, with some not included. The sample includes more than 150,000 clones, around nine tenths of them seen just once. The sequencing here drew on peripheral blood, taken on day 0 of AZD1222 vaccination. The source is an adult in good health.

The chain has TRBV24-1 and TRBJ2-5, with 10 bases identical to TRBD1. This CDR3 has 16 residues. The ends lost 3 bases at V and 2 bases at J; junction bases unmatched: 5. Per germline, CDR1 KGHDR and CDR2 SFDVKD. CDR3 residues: CATSDRDRGRQETQYF. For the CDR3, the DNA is TGTGCCACCAGTGATCGTGACAGGGGGCGGCAAGAGACCCAGTACTTC.

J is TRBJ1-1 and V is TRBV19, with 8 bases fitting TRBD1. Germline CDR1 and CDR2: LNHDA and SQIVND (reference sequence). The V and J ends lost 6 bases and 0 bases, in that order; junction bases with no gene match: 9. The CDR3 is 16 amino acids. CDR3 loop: CASRDQRTGLNTEAFF. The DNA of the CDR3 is TGTGCCAGTAGGGACCAGAGGACAGGGCTGAACACTGAAGCTTTCTTT. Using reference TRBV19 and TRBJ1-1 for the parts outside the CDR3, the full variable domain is DGGITQSPKYLFRKEGQNVTLSCEQNLNHDAMYWYRQDPGQGLRLIYYSQIVNDFQKGDIAEGYSVSREKKESFPLTVTSAQKNPTAFYLCASRDQRTGLNTEAFFGQGTRLTVV.

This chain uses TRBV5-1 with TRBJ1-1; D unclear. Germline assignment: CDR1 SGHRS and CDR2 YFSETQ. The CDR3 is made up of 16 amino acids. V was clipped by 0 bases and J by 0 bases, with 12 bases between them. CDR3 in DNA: TGCGCCAGCAGCTTGGGAGGGAGTGGGATGAACACTGAAGCTTTCTTT. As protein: CASSLGGSGMNTEAFF.

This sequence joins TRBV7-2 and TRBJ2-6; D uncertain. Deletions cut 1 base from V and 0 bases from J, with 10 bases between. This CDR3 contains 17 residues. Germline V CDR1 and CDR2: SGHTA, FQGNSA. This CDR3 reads CASSLGVKYSGANVLTF. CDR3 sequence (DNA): TGTGCCAGCAGCTTAGGGGTCAAATACTCTGGGGCCAACGTCCTGACTTTC.

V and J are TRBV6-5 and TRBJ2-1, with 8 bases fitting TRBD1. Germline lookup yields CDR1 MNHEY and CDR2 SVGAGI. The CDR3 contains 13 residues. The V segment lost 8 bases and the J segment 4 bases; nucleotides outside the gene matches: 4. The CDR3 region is CASGQGAYNEQFF. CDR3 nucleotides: TGTGCCAGCGGGCAGGGGGCTTACAATGAGCAGTTCTTC.

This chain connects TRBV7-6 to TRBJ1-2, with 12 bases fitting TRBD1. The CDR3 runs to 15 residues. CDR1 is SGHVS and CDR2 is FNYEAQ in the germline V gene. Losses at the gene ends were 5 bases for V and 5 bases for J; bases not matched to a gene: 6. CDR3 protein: CASSRGTGGEYGYTF. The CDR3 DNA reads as TGTGCCAGCAGCCGGGGGACAGGGGGCGAGTATGGCTACACCTTC.

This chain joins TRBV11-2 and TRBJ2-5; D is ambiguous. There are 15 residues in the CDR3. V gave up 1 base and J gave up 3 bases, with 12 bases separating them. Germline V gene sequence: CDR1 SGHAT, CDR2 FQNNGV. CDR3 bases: TGTGCCAGCAGCTTAGGCCAGGATGTTAAAGAGACCCAGTACTTC. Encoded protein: CASSLGQDVKETQYF.

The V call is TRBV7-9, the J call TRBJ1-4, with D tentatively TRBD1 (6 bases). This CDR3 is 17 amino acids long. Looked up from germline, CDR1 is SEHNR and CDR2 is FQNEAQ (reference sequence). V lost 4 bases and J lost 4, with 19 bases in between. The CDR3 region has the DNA TGTGCCAGCAGCTCCAACAGGGAGGGGACCTATAATGAAAAACTGTTTTTT. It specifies CASSSNREGTYNEKLFF. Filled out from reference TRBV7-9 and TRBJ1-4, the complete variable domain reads DTGVSQNPRHKITKRGQNVTFRCDPISEHNRLYWYRQTLGQGPEFLTYFQNEAQLEKSRLLSDRFSAERPKGSFSTLEIQRTEQGDSAMYLCASSSNREGTYNEKLFFGSGTQLSVL.

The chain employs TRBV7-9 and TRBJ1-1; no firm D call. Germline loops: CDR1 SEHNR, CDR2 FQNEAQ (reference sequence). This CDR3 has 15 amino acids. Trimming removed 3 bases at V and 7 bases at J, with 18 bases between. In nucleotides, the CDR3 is TGTGCCAGCAGCTTCAGCACCTCGGACGGGCTTGAAGCTTTCTTT. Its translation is CASSFSTSDGLEAFF. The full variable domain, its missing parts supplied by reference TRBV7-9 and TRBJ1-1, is DTGVSQNPRHKITKRGQNVTFRCDPISEHNRLYWYRQTLGQGPEFLTYFQNEAQLEKSRLLSDRFSAERPKGSFSTLEIQRTEQGDSAMYLCASSFSTSDGLEAFFGQGTRLTVV.

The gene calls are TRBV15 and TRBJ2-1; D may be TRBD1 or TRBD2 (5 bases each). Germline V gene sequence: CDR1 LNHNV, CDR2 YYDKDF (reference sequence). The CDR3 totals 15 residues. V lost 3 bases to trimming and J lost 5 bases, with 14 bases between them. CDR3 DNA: TGTGCCACCAGCAGGGCCCGGGGCCTCAACAATGAGCAGTTCTTC. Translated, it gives CATSRARGLNNEQFF.

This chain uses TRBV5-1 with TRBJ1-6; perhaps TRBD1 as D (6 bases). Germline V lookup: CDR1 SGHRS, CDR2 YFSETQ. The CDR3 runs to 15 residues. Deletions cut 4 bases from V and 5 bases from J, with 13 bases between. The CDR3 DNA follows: TGCGCCAGCAGCAGGGGGGATGGCAATAATTCACCCCTCCACTTT. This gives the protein CASSRGDGNNSPLHF.

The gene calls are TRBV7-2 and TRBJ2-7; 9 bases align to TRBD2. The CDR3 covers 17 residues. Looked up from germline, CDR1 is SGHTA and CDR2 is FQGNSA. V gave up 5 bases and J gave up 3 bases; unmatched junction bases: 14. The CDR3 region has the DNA TGTGCCAGCAGCCCCGACGGGGGCGGGAGGGCCCGCTACGAGCAGTACTTC. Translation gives CASSPDGGGRARYEQYF.

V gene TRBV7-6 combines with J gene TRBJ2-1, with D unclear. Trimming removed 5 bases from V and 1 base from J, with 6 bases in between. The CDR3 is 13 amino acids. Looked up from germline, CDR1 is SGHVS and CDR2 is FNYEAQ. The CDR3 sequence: CASSPWSYNEQFF. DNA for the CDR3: TGTGCCAGCAGCCCCTGGTCCTACAATGAGCAGTTCTTC. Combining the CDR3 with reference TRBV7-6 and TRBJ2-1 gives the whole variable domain GAGVSQSPRYKVTKRGQDVALRCDPISGHVSLYWYRQALGQGPEFLTYFNYEAQQDKSGLPNDRFSAERPEGSISTLTIQRTEQRDSAMYRCASSPWSYNEQFFGPGTRLTVL.

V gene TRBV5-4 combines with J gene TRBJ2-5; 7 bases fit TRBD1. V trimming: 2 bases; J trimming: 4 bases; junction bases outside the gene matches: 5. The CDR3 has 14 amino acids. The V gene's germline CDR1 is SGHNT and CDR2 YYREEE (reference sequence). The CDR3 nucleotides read TGTGCCAGCAGCTTTACAGGGGCAACAGAGACCCAGTACTTC. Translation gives CASSFTGATETQYF.

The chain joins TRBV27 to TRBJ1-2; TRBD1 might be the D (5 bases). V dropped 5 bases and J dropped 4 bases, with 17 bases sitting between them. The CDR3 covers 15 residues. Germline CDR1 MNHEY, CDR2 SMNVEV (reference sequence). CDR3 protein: CASSGGTGGGYGYTF. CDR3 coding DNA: TGTGCCAGCAGTGGGGGTACAGGCGGCGGCTATGGCTACACCTTC.